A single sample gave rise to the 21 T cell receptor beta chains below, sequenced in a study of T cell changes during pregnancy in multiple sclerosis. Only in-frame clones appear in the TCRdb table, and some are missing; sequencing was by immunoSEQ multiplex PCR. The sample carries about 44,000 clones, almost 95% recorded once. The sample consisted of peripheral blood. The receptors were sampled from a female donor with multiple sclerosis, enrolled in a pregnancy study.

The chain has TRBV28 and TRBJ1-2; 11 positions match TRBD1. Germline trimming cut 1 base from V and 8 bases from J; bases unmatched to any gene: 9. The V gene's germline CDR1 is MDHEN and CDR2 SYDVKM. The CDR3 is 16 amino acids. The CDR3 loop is CASSLYRTGGGKGYTF. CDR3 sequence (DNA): TGTGCCAGCAGTTTATACCGGACAGGGGGCGGGAAGGGCTACACCTTC.

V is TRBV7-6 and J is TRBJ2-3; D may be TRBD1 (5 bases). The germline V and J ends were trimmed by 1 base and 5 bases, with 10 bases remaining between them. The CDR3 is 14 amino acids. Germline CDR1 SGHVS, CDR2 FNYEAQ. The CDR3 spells CASSLEQVGDTQYF. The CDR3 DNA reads TGTGCCAGCAGCTTAGAACAGGTCGGAGATACGCAGTATTTT.

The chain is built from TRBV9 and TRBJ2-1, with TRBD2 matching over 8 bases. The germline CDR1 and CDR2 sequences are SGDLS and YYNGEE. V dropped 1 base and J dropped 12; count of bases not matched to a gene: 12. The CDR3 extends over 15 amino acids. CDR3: CASSVSWGTRESQFF. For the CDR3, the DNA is TGTGCCAGCAGCGTATCCTGGGGGACTAGAGAATCGCAGTTCTTC.

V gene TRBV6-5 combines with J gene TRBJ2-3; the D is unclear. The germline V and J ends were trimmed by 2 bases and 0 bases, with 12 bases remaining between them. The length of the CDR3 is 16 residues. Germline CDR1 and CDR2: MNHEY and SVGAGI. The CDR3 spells CASSYSQPTSTDTQYF. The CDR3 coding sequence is TGTGCCAGCAGTTACAGTCAGCCTACTAGCACAGATACGCAGTATTTT.

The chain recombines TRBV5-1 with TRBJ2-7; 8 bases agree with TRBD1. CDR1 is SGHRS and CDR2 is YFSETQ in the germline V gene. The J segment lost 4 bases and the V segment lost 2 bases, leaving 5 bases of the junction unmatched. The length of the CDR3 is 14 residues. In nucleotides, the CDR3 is TGCGCCAGCAGCTTAGGGACAGGACTTTACGAGCAGTACTTC. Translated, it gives CASSLGTGLYEQYF.

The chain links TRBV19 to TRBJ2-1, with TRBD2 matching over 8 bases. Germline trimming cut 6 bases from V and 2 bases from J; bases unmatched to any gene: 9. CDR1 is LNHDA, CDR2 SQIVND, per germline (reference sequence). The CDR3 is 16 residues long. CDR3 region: CASSLSTGGPYNEQFF. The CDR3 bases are TGTGCCAGTAGCCTTTCTACGGGAGGGCCCTACAATGAGCAGTTCTTC.

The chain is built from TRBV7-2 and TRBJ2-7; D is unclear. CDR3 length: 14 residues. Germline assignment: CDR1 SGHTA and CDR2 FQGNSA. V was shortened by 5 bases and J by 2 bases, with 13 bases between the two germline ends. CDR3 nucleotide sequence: TGTGCCAGCAGCACTGCGGACCCGGCCTACGAGCAGTACTTC. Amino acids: CASSTADPAYEQYF.

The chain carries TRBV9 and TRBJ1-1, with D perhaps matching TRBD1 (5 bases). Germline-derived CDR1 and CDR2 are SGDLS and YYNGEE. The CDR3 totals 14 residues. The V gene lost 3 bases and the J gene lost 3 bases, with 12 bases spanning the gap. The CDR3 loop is CASSAHDRDTEAFF. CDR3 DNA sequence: TGTGCCAGCAGCGCACATGACAGAGACACTGAAGCTTTCTTT.

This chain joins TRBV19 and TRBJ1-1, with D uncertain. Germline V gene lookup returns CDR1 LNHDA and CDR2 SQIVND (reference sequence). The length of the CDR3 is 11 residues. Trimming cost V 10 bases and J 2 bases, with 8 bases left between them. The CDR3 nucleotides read TGTGCCATTTTGTCCAACACTGAAGCTTTCTTT. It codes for CAILSNTEAFF.

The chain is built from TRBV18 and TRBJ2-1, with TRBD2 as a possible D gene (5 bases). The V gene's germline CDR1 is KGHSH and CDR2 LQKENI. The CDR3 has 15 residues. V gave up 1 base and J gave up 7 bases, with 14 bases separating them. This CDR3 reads CASSPRERSQNEQFF. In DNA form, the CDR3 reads TGTGCCAGCTCACCACGGGAGCGGAGCCAGAATGAGCAGTTCTTC.

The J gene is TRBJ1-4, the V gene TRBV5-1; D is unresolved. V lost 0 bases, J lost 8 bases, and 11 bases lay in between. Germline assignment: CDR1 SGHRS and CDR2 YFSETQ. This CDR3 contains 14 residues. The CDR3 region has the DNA TGCGCCAGCAGCTTGGTGGAGAAAAGCGAAAAACTGTTTTTT. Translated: CASSLVEKSEKLFF.

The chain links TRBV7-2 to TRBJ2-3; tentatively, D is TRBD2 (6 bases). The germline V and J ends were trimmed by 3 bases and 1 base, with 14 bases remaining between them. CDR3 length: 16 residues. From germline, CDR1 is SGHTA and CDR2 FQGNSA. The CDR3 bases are TGTGCCAGCAGCTTTCCCCCCGGGGGTGGCACAGATACGCAGTATTTT. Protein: CASSFPPGGGTDTQYF.

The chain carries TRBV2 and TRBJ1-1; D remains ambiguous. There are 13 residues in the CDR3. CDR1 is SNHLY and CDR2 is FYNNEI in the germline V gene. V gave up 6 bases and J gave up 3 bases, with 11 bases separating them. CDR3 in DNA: TGTGCCAGCAGATTGGGGATGGACACTGAAGCTTTCTTT. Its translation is CASRLGMDTEAFF. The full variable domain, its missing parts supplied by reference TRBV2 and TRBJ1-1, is EPEVTQTPSHQVTQMGQEVILRCVPISNHLYFYWYRQILGQKVEFLVSFYNNEISEKSEIFDDQFSVERPDGSNFTLKIRSTKLEDSAMYFCASRLGMDTEAFFGQGTRLTVV.

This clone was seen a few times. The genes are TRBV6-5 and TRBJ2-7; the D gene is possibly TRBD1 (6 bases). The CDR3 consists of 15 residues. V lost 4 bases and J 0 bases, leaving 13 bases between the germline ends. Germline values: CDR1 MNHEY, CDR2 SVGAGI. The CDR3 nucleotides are TGTGCCAGCAGTTTCGCCCCGGGACACTCCTACGAGCAGTACTTC. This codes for CASSFAPGHSYEQYF.

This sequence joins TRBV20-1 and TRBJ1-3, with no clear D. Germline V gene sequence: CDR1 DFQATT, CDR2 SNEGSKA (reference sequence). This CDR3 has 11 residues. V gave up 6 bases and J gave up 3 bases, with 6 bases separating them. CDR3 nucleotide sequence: TGCAGTGCCCCGATTGGAAACACCATATATTTT. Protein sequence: CSAPIGNTIYF.

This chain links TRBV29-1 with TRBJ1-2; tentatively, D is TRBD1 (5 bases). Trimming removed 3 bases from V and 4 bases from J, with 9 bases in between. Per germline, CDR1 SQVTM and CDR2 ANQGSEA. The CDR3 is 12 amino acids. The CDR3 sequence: CSVDGAGYGYTF. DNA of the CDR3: TGCAGCGTTGACGGGGCTGGCTATGGCTACACCTTC. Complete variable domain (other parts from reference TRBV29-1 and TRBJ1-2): SAVISQKPSRDICQRGTSLTIQCQVDSQVTMMFWYRQQPGQSLTLIATANQGSEATYESGFVIDKFPISRPNLTFSTLTVSNMSPEDSSIYLCSVDGAGYGYTFGSGTRLTVV.

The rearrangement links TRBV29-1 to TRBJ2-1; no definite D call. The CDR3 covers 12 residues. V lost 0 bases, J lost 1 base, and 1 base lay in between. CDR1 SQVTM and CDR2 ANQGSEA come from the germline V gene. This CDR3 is CSVEESYNEQFF. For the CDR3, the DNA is TGCAGCGTTGAAGAGTCCTACAATGAGCAGTTCTTC.

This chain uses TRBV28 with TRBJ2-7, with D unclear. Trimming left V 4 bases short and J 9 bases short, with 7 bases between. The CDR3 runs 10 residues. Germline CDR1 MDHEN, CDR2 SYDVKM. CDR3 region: CASSSDPQYF. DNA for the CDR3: TGTGCCAGCAGTTCCGACCCGCAGTACTTC.

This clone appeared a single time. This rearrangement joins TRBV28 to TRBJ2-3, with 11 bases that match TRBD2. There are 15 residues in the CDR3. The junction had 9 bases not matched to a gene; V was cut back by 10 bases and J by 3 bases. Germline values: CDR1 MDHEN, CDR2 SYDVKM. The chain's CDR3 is CATTNSGRGTDTQYF. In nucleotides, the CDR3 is TGTGCCACGACGAATAGCGGGAGGGGTACAGATACGCAGTATTTT. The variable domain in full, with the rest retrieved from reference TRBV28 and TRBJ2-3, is DVKVTQSSRYLVKRTGEKVFLECVQDMDHENMFWYRQDPGLGLRLIYFSYDVKMKEKGDIPEGYSVSREKKERFSLILESASTNQTSMYLCATTNSGRGTDTQYFGPGTRLTVL.

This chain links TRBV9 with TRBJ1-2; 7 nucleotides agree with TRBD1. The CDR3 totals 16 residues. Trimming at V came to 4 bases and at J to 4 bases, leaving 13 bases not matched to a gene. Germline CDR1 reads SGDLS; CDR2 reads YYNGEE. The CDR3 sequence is CASSPFGGQPSYGYTF. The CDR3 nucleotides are TGTGCCAGCAGCCCCTTTGGGGGACAGCCGAGCTATGGCTACACCTTC. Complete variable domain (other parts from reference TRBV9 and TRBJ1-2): DSGVTQTPKHLITATGQRVTLRCSPRSGDLSVYWYQQSLDQGLQFLIQYYNGEERAKGNILERFSAQQFPDLHSELNLSSLELGDSALYFCASSPFGGQPSYGYTFGSGTRLTVV.

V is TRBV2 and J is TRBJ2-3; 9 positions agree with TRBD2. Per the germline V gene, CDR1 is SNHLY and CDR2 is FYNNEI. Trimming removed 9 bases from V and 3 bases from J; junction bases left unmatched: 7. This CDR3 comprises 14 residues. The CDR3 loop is CAREREAGTDTQYF. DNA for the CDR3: TGTGCCAGGGAGCGGGAGGCTGGAACAGATACGCAGTATTTT.